Listed below are T cell receptor beta chains from one sample, sequenced in a study of OX40 agonist ivuxolimab in advanced cancers. The protocol was immunoSEQ multiplex PCR, while the TCRdb copy is restricted to in-frame clones and leaves out a portion. The table lists about 48,000 clones, about 88% of them singletons. Specimen: CD4+ or CD8+ T cells sorted from blood, collected in a trial of the OX40 agonist ivuxolimab. The receptors originated from an adult with an advanced solid tumor such as melanoma, head and neck, liver or kidney cancer. CDR3s include the opening cysteine and the closing phenylalanine or tryptophan. D genes are given only for firm matches. Clone size is stated in some rows and not others, as once, few, many or a class when expanded.

size	D	V	J	DNA	CDR3
once	TRBD2	TRBV10-2	TRBJ2-2	TGCGCCAGCCGTAGCGGGAGATCCACCGGGGAGCTGTTTTTT	CASRSGRSTGELFF
.	.	TRBV7-3	TRBJ1-1	TGTGCCAGCAGCTTATCCGGGGTCACTGAAGCTTTCTTT	CASSLSGVTEAFF
few	TRBD1	TRBV28	TRBJ1-5	TGTGCCAGCAGACCAGGGGGCGGCAATCAGCCCCAGCATTTT	CASRPGGGNQPQHF
.	.	TRBV28	TRBJ2-7	TGTGCCAGCAGTCTCCCCTGGGCTTACGAGCAGTACTTC	CASSLPWAYEQYF
.	.	TRBV7-3	TRBJ2-2	TGTGCCAGCAGCTGGACCCCGAACACCGGGGAGCTGTTTTTT	CASSWTPNTGELFF
.	.	TRBV6-5	TRBJ2-7	TGTGCCAGCAGTTCTGACCTGCACTTC	CASSSDLHF
.	.	TRBV9	TRBJ2-7	TGTGCCAGCAGCGTAGGGAACCTACACGAGCAGTACTTC	CASSVGNLHEQYF
.	.	TRBV11-3	TRBJ1-4	TGTGCCAGCAGCTCCACAGGGATAGGGGAAAAACTGTTTTTT	CASSSTGIGEKLFF
.	.	TRBV6-1	TRBJ2-3	TGTGCCAGCAGTGAAGTGTTAGAGGATACGCAGTATTTT	CASSEVLEDTQYF
.	.	TRBV18	TRBJ2-1	TGTGCCAGCTCAGCTACCGGTAACAATGAGCAGTTCTTC	CASSATGNNEQFF
few	TRBD1	TRBV7-2	TRBJ1-1	TGTGCCAGCGCTCGACAGGGGGCCGGGACTGAAGCTTTCTTT	CASARQGAGTEAFF
.	TRBD1	TRBV7-9	TRBJ1-2	TGTGCCACTGGACAGGGGGGGTATGGCTACACCTTC	CATGQGGYGYTF
.	TRBD2	TRBV4-1	TRBJ2-1	TGCGCCAGCAGCCCTTTCAGCGGGAGTAGCAGGAATGAGCAGTTCTTC	CASSPFSGSSRNEQFF
medium-sized	TRBD1	TRBV30	TRBJ1-5	TGTGCCTGGAGGGGACAGGCCAGCAATCAGCCCCAGCATTTT	CAWRGQASNQPQHF
.	.	TRBV19	TRBJ1-2	TGTGCCAGTAGTAAGGAGAGTCGCAGTGGGGGAGGCTACACCTTC	CASSKESRSGGGYTF
.	.	TRBV11-2	TRBJ1-2	TGTGCCAGCAGCACTGTGGACAGCCCCTATGGCTACACCTTC	CASSTVDSPYGYTF
.	TRBD1	TRBV19	TRBJ2-2	TGTGCCAGTAGATTCCCGGGACAGGCAATCACCGGGGAGCTGTTTTTT	CASRFPGQAITGELFF
.	.	TRBV30	TRBJ1-5	TGTGCCTGGAGTTTCGCCTCCTCTCAGCCCCAGCATTTT	CAWSFASSQPQHF
once	.	TRBV15	TRBJ1-4	TGTGCCACCAGCAGAGACAGGGGTGAAAAACTGTTTTTT	CATSRDRGEKLFF
.	TRBD1	TRBV28	TRBJ2-1	TGTGCCAGCATCCGGACAGGGGGCGTAGATGAGCAGTTCTTC	CASIRTGGVDEQFF
.	.	TRBV6-4	TRBJ2-7	TGTGCCAGCAGTTACAGGGCCTCGTCCTACGAGCAGTACTTC	CASSYRASSYEQYF
few	.	TRBV28	TRBJ2-3	TGTGCCACCGGGGGAGCCGATACGCAGTATTTT	CATGGADTQYF
.	.	TRBV28	TRBJ1-1	TGTGCCAGCAGTCCCTCCAGGGGTTTGAACACTGAAGCTTTCTTT	CASSPSRGLNTEAFF
.	.	TRBV28	TRBJ1-1	TGTGCCAGCAGTTCGTCGGGTGGGCACACTGAAGCTTTCTTT	CASSSSGGHTEAFF
once	.	TRBV28	TRBJ2-5	TGTGCCAGCAGTTTCTCTGCTCAAGAGACCCAGTACTTC	CASSFSAQETQYF
once	TRBD2	TRBV5-4	TRBJ2-2	TGTGCCAGCAGCTTGGTCCTAGCGGGAGTGTCTTTGGGCGGGGAGCTGTTTTTT	CASSLVLAGVSLGGELFF
.	.	TRBV5-1	TRBJ2-2	TGCGCCAGCAGCTTGGCCAGCAGACCAGACACCGGGGAGCTGTTTTTT	CASSLASRPDTGELFF
.	.	TRBV7-8	TRBJ2-7	TGTGCCAGCAGCTTAGGTCCGGACACCTACGAGCAGTACTTC	CASSLGPDTYEQYF
few	.	TRBV29-1	TRBJ1-5	TGCAGCGCCTCGGACAGTAGCAATCAGCCCCAGCATTTT	CSASDSSNQPQHF
.	TRBD1	TRBV5-5	TRBJ1-2	TGTGCCAGCAGGTATAGGGACAGTAACCTCTATGGCTACACCTTC	CASRYRDSNLYGYTF
.	TRBD1	TRBV6-9	TRBJ1-5	TGTGCCAGCAGCCAGACAGGGGGCAGCAATCAGCCCCAGCATTTT	CASSQTGGSNQPQHF
once	.	TRBV7-6	TRBJ2-5	TGTGCCAGCAGCTCACTAGGGTACCAAGAGACCCAGTACTTC	CASSSLGYQETQYF
.	TRBD1	TRBV7-2	TRBJ2-1	TGTGCCAGCAGCACCGACAGGGGACAGGGGCAGTTCTTC	CASSTDRGQGQFF
.	.	TRBV13	TRBJ2-7	TGTGCCAGCAGCCCGCGGGACATTTCCTACGAGCAGTACTTC	CASSPRDISYEQYF
.	.	TRBV23-1	TRBJ2-7	TGCGCCAGCCGCCGCGGGGGCCTCCGGCAGTACTTC	CASRRGGLRQYF
.	.	TRBV11-1	TRBJ2-3	TGTGCCAGCAGCGGACAAGGTAGCACAGATACGCAGTATTTT	CASSGQGSTDTQYF
.	TRBD1	TRBV15	TRBJ1-5	TGTGCCACCAGCAGAACAGGGGGACACCAGCCCCAGCATTTT	CATSRTGGHQPQHF
.	.	TRBV7-9	TRBJ2-7	TGTGCCAGCAGCCCGGGACGGATTTTCTACGAGCAGTACTTC	CASSPGRIFYEQYF
.	.	TRBV19	TRBJ1-5	TGTGCCAGTAGTATCGCGGACGGCTATAGCAATCAGCCCCAGCATTTT	CASSIADGYSNQPQHF
.	TRBD1	TRBV2	TRBJ2-3	TGTGCCAGCGGGACAGGCACGTGGGATACGCAGTATTTT	CASGTGTWDTQYF
.	TRBD2	TRBV9	TRBJ2-7	TGTGCCAGCAGCGTTGGGCCTAGCGGGGCCGCCTACGAGCAGTACTTC	CASSVGPSGAAYEQYF
.	.	TRBV5-6	TRBJ2-1	TGTGCCAGCAGCGTCCTCAGGGGAGGGGAGCAGTTCTTC	CASSVLRGGEQFF
.	TRBD1	TRBV6-6	TRBJ2-7	TGTGCCAGCACCACTTCGGACAGGCGCGAGCAGTACTTC	CASTTSDRREQYF
.	TRBD1	TRBV6-5	TRBJ1-2	TGTGCCAGCAGAGATACAGGGGGCACGGTTGGCTACACCTTC	CASRDTGGTVGYTF
.	TRBD1	TRBV14	TRBJ2-7	TGTGCCAGCAGCCAAGACCCTCGGACAGGGGGCCACGAGCAGTACTTC	CASSQDPRTGGHEQYF
.	.	TRBV6-5	TRBJ1-1	TGTGCCAGCAGCCCCCGACCGTTAGGTGGTGAAGCTTTCTTT	CASSPRPLGGEAFF
.	TRBD1	TRBV11-2	TRBJ1-2	TGTGCCAGCAGCTTATCGGGGGTACAGGGGCACGGCTACACCTTC	CASSLSGVQGHGYTF
.	.	TRBV29-1	TRBJ2-1	TGCAGCGTTGAAGGGGGGGACCAGAACAATGAGCAGTTCTTC	CSVEGGDQNNEQFF
.	.	TRBV19	TRBJ1-2	TGTGCCAGTAGTGATCAAGCTAACTATGGCTACACCTTC	CASSDQANYGYTF
.	TRBD2	TRBV5-4	TRBJ2-2	TGTGCCAGCAGCTCAAGACTAGCGGGAGGTACCGGGGAGCTGTTTTTT	CASSSRLAGGTGELFF
few	.	TRBV29-1	TRBJ2-3	TGCAGCGCTTCCCAGTTGTGGCCCGCAGATACGCAGTATTTT	CSASQLWPADTQYF
.	TRBD2	TRBV5-1	TRBJ2-3	TGCGCCAGCAGCACCCCTAGCGGGAGGGCGGTCACAGATACGCAGTATTTT	CASSTPSGRAVTDTQYF
.	TRBD1	TRBV6-5	TRBJ1-1	TGTGCCAGCAGTCAAACAGGGGGCCGGACTGAAGCTTTCTTT	CASSQTGGRTEAFF
.	TRBD2	TRBV5-1	TRBJ2-1	TGCGCCAGCAGGCTAGCGGGAGGGTTGTACAATGAGCAGTTCTTC	CASRLAGGLYNEQFF
once	.	TRBV2	TRBJ2-2	TGTGCCAGCAGTGAGTCCGGGACCGACCTCGGGGAGCTGTTTTTT	CASSESGTDLGELFF
.	.	TRBV18	TRBJ2-3	TGTGCCAGCTCACCGCGGAGGGCCGGGGATACGCAGTATTTT	CASSPRRAGDTQYF
.	.	TRBV5-1	TRBJ2-3	TGCGCCAGCAGCTGGGCAGATACGCAGTATTTT	CASSWADTQYF
.	TRBD1	TRBV19	TRBJ2-7	TGTGCCAGTAGTAATAGGACGGGACAGGGGAAAATCCACGAGCAGTACTTC	CASSNRTGQGKIHEQYF